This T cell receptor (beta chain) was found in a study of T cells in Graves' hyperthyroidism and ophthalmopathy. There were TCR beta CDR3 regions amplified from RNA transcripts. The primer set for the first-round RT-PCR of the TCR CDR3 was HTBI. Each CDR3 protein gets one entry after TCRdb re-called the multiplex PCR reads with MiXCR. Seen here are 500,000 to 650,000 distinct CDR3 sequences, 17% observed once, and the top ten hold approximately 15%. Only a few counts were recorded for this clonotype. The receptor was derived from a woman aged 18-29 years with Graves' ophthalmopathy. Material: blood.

The CDR3: CASGSGGNTIYF. The DNA for the CDR3 is TGTGCTAGTGGTTCGGGAGGAAACACCATATATTTT. The chain combines TRBV12-5 with TRBJ1-3; D not certain. The ends were cut back, 4 bases at V and 4 bases at J, with 5 bases in the middle. Germline loops: CDR1 LGHNT, CDR2 FRNRAP. The CDR3 is 12 amino acids.